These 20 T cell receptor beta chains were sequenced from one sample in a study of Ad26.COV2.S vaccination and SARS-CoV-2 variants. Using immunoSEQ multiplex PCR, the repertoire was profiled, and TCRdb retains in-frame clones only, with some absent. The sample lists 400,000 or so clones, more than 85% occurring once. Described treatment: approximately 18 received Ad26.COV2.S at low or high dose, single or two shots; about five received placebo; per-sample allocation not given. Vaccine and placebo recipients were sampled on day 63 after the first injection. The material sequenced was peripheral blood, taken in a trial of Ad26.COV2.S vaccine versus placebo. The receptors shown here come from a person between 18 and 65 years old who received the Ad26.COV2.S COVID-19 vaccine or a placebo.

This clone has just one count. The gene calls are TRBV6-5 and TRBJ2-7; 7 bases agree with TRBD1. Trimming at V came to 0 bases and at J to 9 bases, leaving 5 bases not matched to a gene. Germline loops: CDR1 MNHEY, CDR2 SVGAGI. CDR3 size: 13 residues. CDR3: CASSYSVRDRQYF. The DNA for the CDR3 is TGTGCCAGCAGTTACTCCGTTAGGGACAGGCAGTACTTC.

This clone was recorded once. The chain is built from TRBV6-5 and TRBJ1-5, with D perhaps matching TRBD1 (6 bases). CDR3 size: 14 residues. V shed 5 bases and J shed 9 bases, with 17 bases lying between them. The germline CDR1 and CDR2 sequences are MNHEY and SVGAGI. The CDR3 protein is CASSQDSSFGPQHF. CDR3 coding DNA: TGTGCCAGCAGTCAGGACAGCTCCTTCGGGCCCCAGCATTTT.

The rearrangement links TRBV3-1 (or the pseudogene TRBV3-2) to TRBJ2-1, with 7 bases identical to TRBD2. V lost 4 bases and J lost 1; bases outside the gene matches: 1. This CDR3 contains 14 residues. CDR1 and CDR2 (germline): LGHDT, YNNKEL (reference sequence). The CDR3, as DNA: TGTGCCAGCAGCCGAGCGGGATCCTACAATGAGCAGTTCTTC. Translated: CASSRAGSYNEQFF.

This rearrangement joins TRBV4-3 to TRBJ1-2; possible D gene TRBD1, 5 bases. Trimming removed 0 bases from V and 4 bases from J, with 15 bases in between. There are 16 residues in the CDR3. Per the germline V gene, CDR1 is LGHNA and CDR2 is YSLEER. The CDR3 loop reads CASSQDPRADSYGYTF. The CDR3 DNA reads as TGCGCCAGCAGCCAAGACCCCCGGGCCGACAGCTATGGCTACACCTTC.

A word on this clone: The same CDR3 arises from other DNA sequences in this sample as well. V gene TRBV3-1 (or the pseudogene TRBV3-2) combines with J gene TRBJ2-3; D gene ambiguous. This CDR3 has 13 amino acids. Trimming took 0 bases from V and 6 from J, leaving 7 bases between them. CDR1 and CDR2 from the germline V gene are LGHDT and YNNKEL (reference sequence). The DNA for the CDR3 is TGTGCCAGCAGCCAAGATCGGGCGGATACGCAGTATTTT. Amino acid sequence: CASSQDRADTQYF.

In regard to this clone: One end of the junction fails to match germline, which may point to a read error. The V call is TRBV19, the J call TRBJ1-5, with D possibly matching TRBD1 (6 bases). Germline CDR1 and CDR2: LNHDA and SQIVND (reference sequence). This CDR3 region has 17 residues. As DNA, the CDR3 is TGTGCCACTAGTCTTATAGTTTCAGGGGCCGGCAATCAGCCCCAGCATTTT. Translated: CATSLIVSGAGNQPQHF. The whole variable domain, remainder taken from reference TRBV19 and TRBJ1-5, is DGGITQSPKYLFRKEGQNVTLSCEQNLNHDAMYWYRQDPGQGLRLIYYSQIVNDFQKGDIAEGYSVSREKKESFPLTVTSAQKNPTAFYLCATSLIVSGAGNQPQHFGDGTRLSIL.

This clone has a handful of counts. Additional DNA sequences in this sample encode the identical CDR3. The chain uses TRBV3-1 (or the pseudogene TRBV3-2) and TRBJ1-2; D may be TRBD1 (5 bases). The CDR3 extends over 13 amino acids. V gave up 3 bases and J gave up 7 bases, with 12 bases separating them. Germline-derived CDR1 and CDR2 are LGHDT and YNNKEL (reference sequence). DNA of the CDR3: TGTGCCAGCAGCCACCCGGGGCAAGGTGGCTACACCTTC. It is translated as CASSHPGQGGYTF.

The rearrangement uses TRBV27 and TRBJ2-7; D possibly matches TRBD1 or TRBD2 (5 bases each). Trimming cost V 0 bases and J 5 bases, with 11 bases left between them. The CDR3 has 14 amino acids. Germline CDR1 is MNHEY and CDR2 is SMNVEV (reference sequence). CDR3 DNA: TGTGCCAGCAGTTTATCGATAGGGACCCACGAGCAGTACTTC. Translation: CASSLSIGTHEQYF.

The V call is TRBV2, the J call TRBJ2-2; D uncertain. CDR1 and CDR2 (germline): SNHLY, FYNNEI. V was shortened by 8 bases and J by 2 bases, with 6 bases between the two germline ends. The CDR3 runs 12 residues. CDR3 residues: CASRYNTGELFF. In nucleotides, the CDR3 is TGTGCCAGCCGATACAACACCGGGGAGCTGTTTTTT.

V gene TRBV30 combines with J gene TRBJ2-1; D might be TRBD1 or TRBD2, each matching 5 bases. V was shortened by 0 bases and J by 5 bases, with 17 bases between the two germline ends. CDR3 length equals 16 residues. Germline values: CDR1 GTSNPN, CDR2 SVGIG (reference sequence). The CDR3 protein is CAWSVLFGDHHNEQFF. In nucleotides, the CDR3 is TGTGCCTGGAGTGTACTTTTCGGGGACCACCACAATGAGCAGTTCTTC. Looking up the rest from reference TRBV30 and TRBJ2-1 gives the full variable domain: SQTIHQWPATLVQPVGSPLSLECTVEGTSNPNLYWYRQAAGRGLQLLFYSVGIGQISSEVPQNLSASRPQDRQFILSSKKLLLSDSGFYLCAWSVLFGDHHNEQFFGPGTRLTVL.

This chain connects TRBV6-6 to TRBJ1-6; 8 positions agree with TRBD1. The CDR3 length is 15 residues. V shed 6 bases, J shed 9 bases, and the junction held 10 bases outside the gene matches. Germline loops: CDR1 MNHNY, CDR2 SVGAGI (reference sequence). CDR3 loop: CASSSTGQGGSPLHF. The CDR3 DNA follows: TGTGCCAGCAGCTCAACCGGACAGGGCGGTTCACCCCTCCACTTT.

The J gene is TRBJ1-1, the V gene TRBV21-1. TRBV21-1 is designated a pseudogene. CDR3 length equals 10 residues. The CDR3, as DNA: TGTGCCAGCAGCAAAGAGTTAGCTTTCTTT. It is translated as CASSKELAFF.

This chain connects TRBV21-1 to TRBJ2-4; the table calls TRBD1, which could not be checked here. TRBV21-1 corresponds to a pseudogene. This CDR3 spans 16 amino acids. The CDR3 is CASSKVREGDKNIQYF. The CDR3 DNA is TGTGCCAGCAGCAAAGTCAGGGAAGGGGACAAAAACATTCAGTACTTC.

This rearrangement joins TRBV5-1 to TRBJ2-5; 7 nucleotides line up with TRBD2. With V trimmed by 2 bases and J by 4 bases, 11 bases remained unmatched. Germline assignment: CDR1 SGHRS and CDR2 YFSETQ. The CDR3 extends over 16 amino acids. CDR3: CASSFLGRGSGETQYF. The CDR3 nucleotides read TGCGCCAGCAGCTTCCTTGGGCGGGGGTCGGGAGAGACCCAGTACTTC.

The CDR3 DNA sequence: TGTGCCAGCAGCCCTCGGGGGATGAACACTGAAGCTTTCTTT. As protein: CASSPRGMNTEAFF. This chain uses TRBV7-8 with TRBJ1-1; tentative D call: TRBD1 (5 bases). Germline V gene data show CDR1 as SGHVS and CDR2 as FQNEAQ. With 5 bases removed from V and 0 bases from J, the gap between germline ends came to 10 bases. There are 14 residues in the CDR3.

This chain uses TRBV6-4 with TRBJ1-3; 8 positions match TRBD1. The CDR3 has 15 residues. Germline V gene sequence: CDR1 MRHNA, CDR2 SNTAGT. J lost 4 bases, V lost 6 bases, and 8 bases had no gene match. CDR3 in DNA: TGTGCCAGCAGAAACTGGACAGGGTCAGGAAACACCATATATTTT. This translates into CASRNWTGSGNTIYF.

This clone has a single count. The CDR3 spells CASSRRGADTQYF. As DNA, the CDR3 is TGTGCCAGCAGCCGCAGGGGGGCAGATACGCAGTATTTT. The genes are TRBV7-2 and TRBJ2-3; D is possibly TRBD1 (7 bases). From germline, CDR1 is SGHTA and CDR2 FQGNSA. V shed 5 bases and J shed 4 bases, with 10 bases lying between them. This CDR3 has 13 amino acids.

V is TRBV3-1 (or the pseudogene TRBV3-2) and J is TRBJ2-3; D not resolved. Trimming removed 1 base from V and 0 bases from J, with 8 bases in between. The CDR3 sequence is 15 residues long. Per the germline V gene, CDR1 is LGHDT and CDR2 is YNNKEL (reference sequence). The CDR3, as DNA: TGTGCCAGCAGCCAAGGGATTGTTAGCACAGATACGCAGTATTTT. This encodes CASSQGIVSTDTQYF.

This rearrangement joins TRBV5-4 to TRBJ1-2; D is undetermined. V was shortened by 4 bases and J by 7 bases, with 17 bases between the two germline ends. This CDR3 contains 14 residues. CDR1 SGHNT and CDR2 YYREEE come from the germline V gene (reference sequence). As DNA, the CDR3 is TGTGCCAGCAGCGTGCCGGGCCGTCTAGTTGGCTACACCTTC. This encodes CASSVPGRLVGYTF.

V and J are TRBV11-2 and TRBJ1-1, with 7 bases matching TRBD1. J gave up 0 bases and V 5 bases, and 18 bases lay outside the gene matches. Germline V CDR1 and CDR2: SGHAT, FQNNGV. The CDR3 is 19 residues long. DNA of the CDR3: TGTGCCAGCAGCCCACTGAGGGGTAGGGGCAGGGGGATGAACACTGAAGCTTTCTTT. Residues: CASSPLRGRGRGMNTEAFF. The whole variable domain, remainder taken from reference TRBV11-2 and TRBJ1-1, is EAGVAQSPRYKIIEKRQSVAFWCNPISGHATLYWYQQILGQGPKLLIQFQNNGVVDDSQLPKDRFSAERLKGVDSTLKIQPAKLEDSAVYLCASSPLRGRGRGMNTEAFFGQGTRLTVV.